A single sample gave rise to the 29 T cell receptor beta chains below, sequenced in a study of blood T cells in healthy people across ages. With a J-beta primer mix and a sample-barcoded 5' primer, a second PCR ran about 6 to 11 cycles. TCRdb analysed the 5' RACE reads with MiXCR anew, one entry per CDR3 protein. The profile shows under 1,000,000 distinct CDR3 sequences, around 50% of them singletons. Material: blood. The receptor source for this set is a man older than 75 in good health.

This chain joins TRBV28 and TRBJ2-5; 9 bases are a match to TRBD2. The germline V gene encodes CDR1 MDHEN and CDR2 SYDVKM. The CDR3 extends over 15 amino acids. V dropped 6 bases and J dropped 2; count of bases not matched to a gene: 7. CDR3 loop: CASRGGTSKQETQYF. The CDR3 nucleotides read TGTGCCAGCAGGGGGGGGACTAGCAAACAAGAGACCCAGTACTTC.

This clonotype appeared a few times. A clone one base away is much larger, so this may be a read error. The genes are TRBV11-2 and TRBJ2-7; 8 bases are shared with TRBD1. V shed 4 bases, J shed 1 base, and the junction held 6 bases outside the gene matches. This CDR3 has 15 amino acids. Germline CDR1 reads SGHAT; CDR2 reads FQNNGV. CDR3 amino acids: CASSWNQGASYEQYF. The CDR3 region has the DNA TGTGCCAGCAGCTGGAACCAGGGGGCATCCTACGAGCAGTACTTC.

The V call is TRBV12-3 or TRBV12-4, the J call TRBJ2-3, with 14 bases identical to TRBD2. V gave up 4 bases and J gave up 4 bases; unmatched junction bases: 4. This CDR3 is 16 amino acids long. Written as DNA, the CDR3 is TGTGCCAGCAGTTCGTTGACTAGCGGGAGGGCAGATACGCAGTATTTT. Translated: CASSSLTSGRADTQYF.

The chain is built from TRBV7-2 and TRBJ2-1, with D maybe TRBD1 (6 bases). Trimming removed 4 bases from V and 8 bases from J, with 9 bases in between. CDR3 length: 12 residues. The germline V gene encodes CDR1 SGHTA and CDR2 FQGNSA. The CDR3 coding sequence is TGTGCCAGCAGCTCAGACAGGTATGAGCAGTTCTTC. This sequence encodes CASSSDRYEQFF.

The rearrangement links TRBV10-3 to TRBJ2-5, with D possibly TRBD1 on 6 matching bases. This CDR3 is 15 amino acids long. Trimming cost V 6 bases and J 11 bases, with 25 bases left between them. Germline V gene data show CDR1 as ENHRY and CDR2 as SYGVKD. CDR3 bases: TGTGCCATCAGGCAACTGACAAGGGGATCAGGGGAGCAGTACTTC. Residues: CAIRQLTRGSGEQYF.

CDR3 nucleotide sequence: TGTGCCAGCAGTCCGGGGACTAGCGGGAGTTCTGAGCAGTTCTTC. It specifies CASSPGTSGSSEQFF. The chain carries TRBV12-3 or TRBV12-4 and TRBJ2-1, with 14 bases lining up with TRBD2. V was clipped by 5 bases and J by 9 bases; unmatched bases: 6. This CDR3 spans 15 amino acids.

The chain joins TRBV5-1 to TRBJ2-4; maybe TRBD1 (6 bases). Trimming cost V 3 bases and J 11 bases, with 24 bases left between them. The CDR3 is made up of 16 amino acids. Germline CDR1 is SGHRS and CDR2 is YFSETQ. The CDR3 DNA reads as TGCGCCAGCAGCTCCGGGACACAAACGGACCGAGGCGTTCAGTACTTC. Amino acid sequence: CASSSGTQTDRGVQYF.

CDR3 residues: CASHRDRREKLFF. The CDR3 coding sequence is TGTGCCAGCCACCGGGACAGGAGGGAAAAACTGTTTTTT. The chain links TRBV6-1 to TRBJ1-4; TRBD1 matches at 8 bases. Germline CDR1 and CDR2: MNHNS and SASEGT. The V and J ends lost 8 bases and 8 bases, in that order; junction bases with no gene match: 7. There are 13 residues in the CDR3.

This clonotype was observed at least ten times. The rearrangement uses TRBV7-2 and TRBJ2-1; tentative D call: TRBD2 (5 bases). V gave up 3 bases and J gave up 6 bases, with 12 bases separating them. Germline CDR1 is SGHTA and CDR2 is FQGNSA. The length of the CDR3 is 14 residues. The CDR3 bases are TGTGCCAGCAGCTTTAGCAGCGAGGGCAATGAGCAGTTCTTC. Amino acids: CASSFSSEGNEQFF.

The V call is TRBV5-6, the J call TRBJ2-2; D is possibly TRBD1 (6 bases). Germline V lookup: CDR1 SGHDT, CDR2 YYEEEE. The length of the CDR3 is 16 residues. The V end was cut by 3 bases, the J end by 2 bases, with 14 bases between. DNA of the CDR3: TGTGCCAGCAGCTCAGTGTCACAGGGCAACACCGGGGAGCTGTTTTTT. The encoded protein is CASSSVSQGNTGELFF.

Only a few counts were recorded for this clonotype. This chain uses TRBV6-5 with TRBJ2-4; 11 nucleotides line up with TRBD2. Matching the DNA end better, TRBJ2-7 makes the J call doubtful. Germline V gene sequence: CDR1 MNHEY, CDR2 SVGAGI. The CDR3 contains 16 residues. CDR3 sequence: CASSPAGVAGGREQYF. CDR3 in DNA: TGTGCCAGCAGTCCCGCAGGTGTAGCGGGAGGGCGCGAGCAGTACTTC.

V is TRBV5-6 and J is TRBJ1-4, with D possibly matching TRBD1 (6 bases). The germline gives CDR1 SGHDT, CDR2 YYEEEE. There are 16 residues in the CDR3. V was pared by 4 bases and J by 1 base, with 14 bases between. DNA for the CDR3: TGTGCCAGCAGCACCGCCCTGGACAGAACTAATGAAAAACTGTTTTTT. The encoded protein is CASSTALDRTNEKLFF.

This clonotype was recorded at least ten times. The chain employs TRBV10-3 and TRBJ2-1; the match to TRBD1 covers 10 bases. This CDR3 has 15 amino acids. Germline V CDR1 and CDR2: ENHRY, SYGVKD. The V segment lost 5 bases and the J segment 3 bases; nucleotides outside the gene matches: 4. The CDR3 protein is CAISLGDRGYNEQFF. Here the CDR3 DNA reads TGTGCCATCAGTTTAGGGGACAGGGGCTACAATGAGCAGTTCTTC.

The chain combines TRBV12-3 or TRBV12-4 with TRBJ2-7; 9 bases match TRBD2. The V and J ends lost 3 bases and 4 bases, in that order; junction bases with no gene match: 7. The CDR3 is 15 residues long. The CDR3 nucleotides read TGTGCCAGCAGTTTTTTCATTAGCGGGAGATACGAGCAGTACTTC. This encodes CASSFFISGRYEQYF.

There are many counts of this clonotype. The chain is built from TRBV12-3 or TRBV12-4 and TRBJ1-1; D gene unclear. This CDR3 region has 13 residues. With 1 base removed from V and 7 bases from J, the gap between germline ends came to 10 bases. The CDR3 nucleotides read TGTGCCAGCAGTTTAGGAGGTCAGCTTGAAGCTTTCTTT. Amino acids: CASSLGGQLEAFF.

This clonotype was detected only once. The V and J genes are TRBV4-1 and TRBJ1-2, with a possible D match to TRBD1 (5 bases). V was cut by 0 bases and J by 3 bases, with 11 bases left in between. From germline, CDR1 is MGHRA and CDR2 YSYEKL. CDR3 length: 15 residues. For the CDR3, the DNA is TGCGCCAGCAGCCAAGATATGGGGGACTACTATGGCTACACCTTC. Its protein is CASSQDMGDYYGYTF.

This clonotype has a count of ten or more. The rearrangement links TRBV6-5 to TRBJ1-2; TRBD1 is a possible D gene (6 bases). The germline V and J ends were trimmed by 6 bases and 5 bases, with 19 bases remaining between them. The CDR3 contains 15 residues. Looked up from germline, CDR1 is MNHEY and CDR2 is SVGAGI. CDR3 region: CASRARERGAYGYTF. The DNA of the CDR3 is TGTGCCAGCAGAGCTAGAGAGAGGGGGGCTTATGGCTACACCTTC.

This clonotype came up a few times. This sequence joins TRBV12-3 or TRBV12-4 and TRBJ1-6; a weak D match, TRBD1 (5 bases). The length of the CDR3 is 15 residues. Trimming removed 6 bases at V and 7 bases at J, with 16 bases between. CDR3 coding DNA: TGTGCCAGCAGCCGTAATCAGGGCTGGAATTCACCCCTCCACTTT. It specifies CASSRNQGWNSPLHF.

The chain combines TRBV29-1 with TRBJ2-1, with 11 bases matching TRBD2. This CDR3 contains 14 residues. Germline CDR1 SQVTM, CDR2 ANQGSEA. The junction had 8 bases not matched to a gene; V was cut back by 3 bases and J by 10 bases. CDR3 DNA: TGCAGCGTTGATAGCGGGAGGGCCTTTAGGGAGCAGTTCTTC. Amino acids: CSVDSGRAFREQFF.

The chain carries TRBV9 and TRBJ1-2, with 10 positions matching TRBD1. V shed 4 bases, J shed 7 bases, and the junction held 10 bases outside the gene matches. CDR1 and CDR2 from the germline V gene are SGDLS and YYNGEE. This CDR3 comprises 15 residues. CDR3 protein: CASSQTGTGAGGYTF. The CDR3 nucleotides read TGTGCCAGCAGCCAAACCGGGACAGGGGCAGGTGGCTACACCTTC.

The table lists this clonotype with many counts. The chain carries TRBV20-1 and TRBJ2-1; tentatively, D is TRBD2 (5 bases). The CDR3 spans 11 residues. The V gene lost 6 bases and the J gene lost 3 bases, with 6 bases spanning the gap. Germline CDR1 DFQATT, CDR2 SNEGSKA (reference sequence). CDR3: CSATSYNEQFF. CDR3 coding DNA: TGCAGTGCCACTAGCTACAATGAGCAGTTCTTC.

This clonotype showed up just a few times. The J gene is TRBJ2-3, the V gene TRBV20-1; 14 bases agree with TRBD2. The CDR3 runs to 15 residues. Germline CDR1 is DFQATT and CDR2 is SNEGSKA (reference sequence). Trimming removed 1 base from V and 6 bases from J; junction bases left unmatched: 3. The CDR3 nucleotides are TGCAGTGCTAGAGGGGGACTAGCGGGAGTTGATACGCAGTATTTT. Its translation: CSARGGLAGVDTQYF.

In the case of this clonotype: Just one base apart from a much larger clone, this may be a read error. The rearrangement links TRBV2 to TRBJ2-1, with unresolved D. CDR1 is SNHLY, CDR2 FYNNEI, per germline. The ends were cut back, 6 bases at V and 13 bases at J, with 19 bases in the middle. This CDR3 spans 13 amino acids. CDR3 coding DNA: TGTGCCAGCAGGGTAACAAGGGTCTCGACCCAGTTCTTC. Translated, it gives CASRVTRVSTQFF.

V gene TRBV6-5 combines with J gene TRBJ1-1, with a weak D call TRBD1 (5 bases). Per germline, CDR1 MNHEY and CDR2 SVGAGI. Trimming pared 2 bases from V and 1 base from J, leaving 14 bases between. This CDR3 spans 16 amino acids. CDR3 loop: CASSYGGGIQNTEAFF. DNA for the CDR3: TGTGCCAGCAGTTACGGGGGAGGGATACAGAACACTGAAGCTTTCTTT.

The V and J genes are TRBV4-1 and TRBJ2-2; possibly TRBD1 for D (6 bases). CDR3 length equals 13 residues. Germline assignment: CDR1 MGHRA and CDR2 YSYEKL. Trimming pared 2 bases from V and 6 bases from J, leaving 7 bases between. CDR3: CASSQQGSGELFF. The CDR3 nucleotides are TGCGCCAGCAGCCAACAGGGGTCCGGGGAGCTGTTTTTT.

This clonotype was observed a handful of times. The chain joins TRBV5-1 to TRBJ1-6, with 7 bases aligning to TRBD1. CDR1 is SGHRS and CDR2 is YFSETQ in the germline V gene. This CDR3 spans 15 amino acids. V trimming: 4 bases; J trimming: 1 base; junction bases outside the gene matches: 2. CDR3 sequence reads: CASSGGQSYNSPLHF. For the CDR3, the DNA is TGCGCCAGCAGCGGGGGACAGTCCTATAATTCACCCCTCCACTTT. Drawing the rest from reference TRBV5-1 and TRBJ1-6, the complete variable domain is KAGVTQTPRYLIKTRGQQVTLSCSPISGHRSVSWYQQTPGQGLQFLFEYFSETQRNKGNFPGRFSGRQFSNSRSEMNVSTLELGDSALYLCASSGGQSYNSPLHFGNGTRLTVT.

CDR3 amino acids: CASSWRVAGAYEQYF. The CDR3 DNA reads TGTGCCAGCAGCTGGAGGGTGGCGGGGGCTTACGAGCAGTACTTC. The rearrangement links TRBV11-2 to TRBJ2-5; possible D gene TRBD2, 7 bases. The J call could be wrong; TRBJ2-7 is a better fit for the DNA end. CDR1 and CDR2 from the germline V gene are SGHAT and FQNNGV. This CDR3 is built from 15 residues.

The chain carries TRBV6-2 or TRBV6-3 and TRBJ2-1; TRBD1 matches at 11 bases. V lost 4 bases to trimming and J lost 8 bases; unmatched junction nucleotides: 19. This CDR3 is 19 amino acids long. Per the germline V gene, CDR1 is MNHEY and CDR2 is SVGEGT. As DNA, the CDR3 is TGTGCCAGCAGTTCGCCTTTCCTAAGGACAGGGGGCATTGGCGATGAGCAGTTCTTC. Its protein product is CASSSPFLRTGGIGDEQFF.

This clonotype showed up many times. The CDR3 DNA sequence: TGTGCCAGCAGCTTACTAGCGGGAGGGCCGGGTGAGCAGTTCTTC. Encoded protein: CASSLLAGGPGEQFF. The genes are TRBV7-2 and TRBJ2-1; 12 bases are shared with TRBD2. The V and J ends lost 2 bases and 9 bases, in that order; junction bases with no gene match: 5. The germline CDR1 and CDR2 sequences are SGHTA and FQGNSA. CDR3 length: 15 residues.